This record looks at one T cell receptor (beta chain) sequence and its context. No antigen is known for it. These data belong to a study of cytomegalovirus exposure and HLA in healthy donors. The PCR made use of 60 Vbeta and 13 Jbeta primers. Repertoires were generated with immunoSEQ multiplex PCR, while TCRdb's copy carries only in-frame clones and drops some. The sample has about 140,000 clones, under 85% seen once. The study's findings and limits: With DRB1 most and HLA-C fewest, TCR association rates differed between HLA loci in a later analysis. Productive rates of about 90% or about 30% were seen for most TCR beta V segments in an earlier analysis.

Per germline, CDR1 SGHRS and CDR2 YFSETQ. V lost 5 bases and J 2 bases, leaving 14 bases between the germline ends. This CDR3 is 14 amino acids long. The chain joins TRBV5-1 to TRBJ2-7; possibly TRBD2 for D (7 bases). The receptor was isolated from a man aged 18-30 years in good health and CMV-seronegative. Sample: PBMCs. The CDR3, as DNA: TGCGCCAGCAGTCGGGGGGCAGGGGCCTACGAGCAGTACTTC. Amino acids: CASSRGAGAYEQYF.